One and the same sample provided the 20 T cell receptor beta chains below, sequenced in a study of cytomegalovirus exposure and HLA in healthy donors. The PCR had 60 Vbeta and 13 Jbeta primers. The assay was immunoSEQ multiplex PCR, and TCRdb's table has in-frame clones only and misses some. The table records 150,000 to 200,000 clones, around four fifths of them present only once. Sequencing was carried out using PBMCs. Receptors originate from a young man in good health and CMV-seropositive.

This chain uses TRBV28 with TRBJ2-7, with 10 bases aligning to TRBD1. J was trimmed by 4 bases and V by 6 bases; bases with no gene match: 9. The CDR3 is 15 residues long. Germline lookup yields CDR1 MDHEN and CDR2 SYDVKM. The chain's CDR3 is CASRFRDRGFYEQYF. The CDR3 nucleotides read TGTGCCAGCAGATTCCGGGACAGGGGTTTTTACGAGCAGTACTTC.

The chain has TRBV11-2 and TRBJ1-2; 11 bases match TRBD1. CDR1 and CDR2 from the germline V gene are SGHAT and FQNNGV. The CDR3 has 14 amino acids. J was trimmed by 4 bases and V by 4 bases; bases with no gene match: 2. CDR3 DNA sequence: TGTGCCAGCAGCTCCGGGACAGGGGGCTATGGCTACACCTTC. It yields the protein CASSSGTGGYGYTF.

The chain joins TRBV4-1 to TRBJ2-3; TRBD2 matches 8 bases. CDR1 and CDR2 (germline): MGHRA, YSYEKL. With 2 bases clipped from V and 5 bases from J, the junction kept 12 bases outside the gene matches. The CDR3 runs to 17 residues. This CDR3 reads CASSQPTSGLKIDTQYF. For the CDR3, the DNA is TGCGCCAGCAGCCAACCCACTAGCGGCCTGAAGATAGATACGCAGTATTTT.

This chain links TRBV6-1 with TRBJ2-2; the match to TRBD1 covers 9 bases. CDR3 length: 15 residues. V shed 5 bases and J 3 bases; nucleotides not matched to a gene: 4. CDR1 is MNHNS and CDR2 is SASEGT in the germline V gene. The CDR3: CASSNRDRDTGELFF. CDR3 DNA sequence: TGTGCCAGCAGTAACCGGGACAGGGACACCGGGGAGCTGTTTTTT.

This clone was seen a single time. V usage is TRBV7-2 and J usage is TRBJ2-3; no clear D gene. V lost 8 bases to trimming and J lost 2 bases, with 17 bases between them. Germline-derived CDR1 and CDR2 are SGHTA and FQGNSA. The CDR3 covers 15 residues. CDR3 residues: CASPRLEVPTDTQYF. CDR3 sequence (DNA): TGTGCCAGCCCTAGGCTTGAAGTACCCACAGATACGCAGTATTTT.

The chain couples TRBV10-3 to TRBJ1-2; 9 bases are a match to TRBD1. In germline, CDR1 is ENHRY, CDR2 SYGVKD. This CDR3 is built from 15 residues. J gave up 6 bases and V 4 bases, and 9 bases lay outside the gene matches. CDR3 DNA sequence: TGTGCCATCAGTGGGCGCGGACAGGGGAGAAATGGCTACACCTTC. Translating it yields CAISGRGQGRNGYTF.

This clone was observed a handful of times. The CDR3: CASRRYGAKGLAASYEQYF. The CDR3 bases are TGTGCCAGCAGGAGATATGGGGCAAAGGGACTAGCGGCCTCCTACGAGCAGTACTTC. V usage is TRBV27 and J usage is TRBJ2-7; 11 bases align to TRBD2. Looked up from germline, CDR1 is MNHEY and CDR2 is SMNVEV (reference sequence). The ends lost 6 bases at V and 0 bases at J; junction bases unmatched: 16. The CDR3 covers 19 residues.

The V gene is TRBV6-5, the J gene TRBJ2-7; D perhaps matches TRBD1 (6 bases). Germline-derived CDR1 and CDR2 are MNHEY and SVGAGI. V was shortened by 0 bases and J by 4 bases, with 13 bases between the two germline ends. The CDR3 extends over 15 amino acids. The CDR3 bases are TGTGCCAGCAGTTACTCCTCGACAGGCTTTTACGAGCAGTACTTC. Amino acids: CASSYSSTGFYEQYF.

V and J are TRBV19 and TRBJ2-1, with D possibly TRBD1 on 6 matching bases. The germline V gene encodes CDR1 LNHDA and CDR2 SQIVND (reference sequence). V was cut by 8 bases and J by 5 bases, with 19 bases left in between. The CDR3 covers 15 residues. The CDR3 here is CASCSDGQTNNEQFF. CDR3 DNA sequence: TGTGCCAGTTGTTCTGATGGACAGACCAACAATGAGCAGTTCTTC.

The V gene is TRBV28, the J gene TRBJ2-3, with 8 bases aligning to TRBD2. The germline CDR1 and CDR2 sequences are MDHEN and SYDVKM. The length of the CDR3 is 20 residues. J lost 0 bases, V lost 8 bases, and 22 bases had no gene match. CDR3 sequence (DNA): TGTGCCAGCGGGAACACCGGCGGGAGGACTTCCGGTTCTAGCACAGATACGCAGTATTTT. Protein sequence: CASGNTGGRTSGSSTDTQYF.

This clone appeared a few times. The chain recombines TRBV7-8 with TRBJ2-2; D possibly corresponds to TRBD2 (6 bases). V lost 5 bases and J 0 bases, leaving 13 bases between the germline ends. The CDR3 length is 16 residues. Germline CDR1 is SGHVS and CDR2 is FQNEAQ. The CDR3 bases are TGTGCCAGCAGCATCAGTGGGGGGACGAACACCGGGGAGCTGTTTTTT. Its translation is CASSISGGTNTGELFF.

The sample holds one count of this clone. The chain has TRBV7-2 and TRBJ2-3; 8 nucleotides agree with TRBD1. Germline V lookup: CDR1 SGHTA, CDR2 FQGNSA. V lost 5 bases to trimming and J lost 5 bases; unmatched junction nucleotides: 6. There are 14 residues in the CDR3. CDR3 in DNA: TGTGCCAGCAGCCCAAGAACAGGGGGAGATACGCAGTATTTT. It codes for CASSPRTGGDTQYF.

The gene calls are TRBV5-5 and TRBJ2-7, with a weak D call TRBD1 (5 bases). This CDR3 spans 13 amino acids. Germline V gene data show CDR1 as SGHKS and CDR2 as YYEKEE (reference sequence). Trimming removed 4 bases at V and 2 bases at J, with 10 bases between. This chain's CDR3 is CASSDDSAYEQYF. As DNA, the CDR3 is TGTGCCAGCAGCGACGACAGTGCCTACGAGCAGTACTTC.

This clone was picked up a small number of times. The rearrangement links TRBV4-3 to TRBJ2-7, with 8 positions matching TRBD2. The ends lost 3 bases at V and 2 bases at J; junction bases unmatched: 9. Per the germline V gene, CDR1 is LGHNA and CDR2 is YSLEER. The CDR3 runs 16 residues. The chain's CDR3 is CASSQDTRGRTYEQYF. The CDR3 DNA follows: TGCGCCAGCAGCCAGGATACTCGCGGGAGGACCTACGAGCAGTACTTC.

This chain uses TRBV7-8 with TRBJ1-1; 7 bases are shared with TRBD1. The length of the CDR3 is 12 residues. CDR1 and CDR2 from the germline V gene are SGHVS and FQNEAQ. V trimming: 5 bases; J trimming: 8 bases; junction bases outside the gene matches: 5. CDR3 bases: TGTGCCAGCAGCCGGGACAGAGAAGAAGCTTTCTTT. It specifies CASSRDREEAFF.

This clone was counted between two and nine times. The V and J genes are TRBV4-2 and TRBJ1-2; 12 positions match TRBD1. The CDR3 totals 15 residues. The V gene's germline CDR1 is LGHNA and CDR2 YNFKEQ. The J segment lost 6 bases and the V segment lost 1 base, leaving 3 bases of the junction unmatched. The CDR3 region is CASSQAGQGADGYTF. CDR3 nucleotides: TGTGCCAGCAGCCAAGCGGGACAGGGGGCTGATGGCTACACCTTC.

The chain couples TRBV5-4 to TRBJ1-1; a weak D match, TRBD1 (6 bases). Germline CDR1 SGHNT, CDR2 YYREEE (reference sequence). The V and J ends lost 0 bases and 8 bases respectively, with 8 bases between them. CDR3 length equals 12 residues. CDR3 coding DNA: TGTGCCAGCAGCTTGGTACAGGGAGAAGCTTTCTTT. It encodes CASSLVQGEAFF.

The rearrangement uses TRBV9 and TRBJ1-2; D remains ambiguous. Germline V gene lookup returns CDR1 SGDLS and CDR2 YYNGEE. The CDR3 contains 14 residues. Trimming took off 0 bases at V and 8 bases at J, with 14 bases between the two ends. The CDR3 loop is CASSVEGASGGYTF. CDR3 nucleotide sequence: TGTGCCAGCAGCGTAGAGGGAGCATCCGGGGGCTACACCTTC.

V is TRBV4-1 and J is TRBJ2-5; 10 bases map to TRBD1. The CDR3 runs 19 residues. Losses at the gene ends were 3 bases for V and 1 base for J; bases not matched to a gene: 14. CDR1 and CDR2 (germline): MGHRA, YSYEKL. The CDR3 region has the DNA TGCGCCAGCAGCCATGAATCGTCCGGGACAGGGGCCGTCCAAGAGACCCAGTACTTC. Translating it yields CASSHESSGTGAVQETQYF.

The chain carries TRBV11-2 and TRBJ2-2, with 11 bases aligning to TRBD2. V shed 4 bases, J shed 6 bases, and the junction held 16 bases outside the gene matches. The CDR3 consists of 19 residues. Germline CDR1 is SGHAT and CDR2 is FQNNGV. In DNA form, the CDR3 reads TGTGCCAGCAGCTCCAGCGACCCGTTTAGCGGGAGGGCCGCCGGGGAGCTGTTTTTT. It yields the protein CASSSSDPFSGRAAGELFF.